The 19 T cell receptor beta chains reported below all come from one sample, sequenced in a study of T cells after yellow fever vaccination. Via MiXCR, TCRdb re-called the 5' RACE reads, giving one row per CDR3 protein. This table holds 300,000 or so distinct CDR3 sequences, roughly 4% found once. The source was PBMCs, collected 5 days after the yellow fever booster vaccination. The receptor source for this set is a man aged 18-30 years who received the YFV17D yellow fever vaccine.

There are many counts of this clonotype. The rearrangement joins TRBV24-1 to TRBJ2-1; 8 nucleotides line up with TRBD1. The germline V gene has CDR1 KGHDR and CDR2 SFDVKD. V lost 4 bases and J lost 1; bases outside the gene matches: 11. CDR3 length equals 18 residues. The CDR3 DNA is TGTGCCACCAGTGAGCACCGGACAGGGTCGTCGTCCTACAATGAGCAGTTCTTC. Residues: CATSEHRTGSSSYNEQFF.

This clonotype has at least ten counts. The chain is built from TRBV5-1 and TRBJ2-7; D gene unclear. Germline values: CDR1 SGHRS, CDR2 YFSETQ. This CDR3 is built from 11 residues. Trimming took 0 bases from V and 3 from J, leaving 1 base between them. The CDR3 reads CASSLDYEQYF. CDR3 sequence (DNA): TGCGCCAGCAGCTTGGACTACGAGCAGTACTTC.

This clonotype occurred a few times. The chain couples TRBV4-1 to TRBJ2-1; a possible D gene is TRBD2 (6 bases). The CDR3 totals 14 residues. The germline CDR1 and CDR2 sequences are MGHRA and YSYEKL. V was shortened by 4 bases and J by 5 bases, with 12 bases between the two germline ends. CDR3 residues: CASSPRWGDNEQFF. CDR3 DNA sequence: TGCGCCAGCAGCCCCCGTTGGGGGGACAATGAGCAGTTCTTC.

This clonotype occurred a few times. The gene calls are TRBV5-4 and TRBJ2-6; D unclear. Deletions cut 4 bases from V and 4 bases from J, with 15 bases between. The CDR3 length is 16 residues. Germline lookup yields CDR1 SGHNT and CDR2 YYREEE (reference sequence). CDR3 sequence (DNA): TGTGCCAGCAGCCCTGTAGGTGAATCCGGGGCCAACGTCCTGACTTTC. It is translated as CASSPVGESGANVLTF.

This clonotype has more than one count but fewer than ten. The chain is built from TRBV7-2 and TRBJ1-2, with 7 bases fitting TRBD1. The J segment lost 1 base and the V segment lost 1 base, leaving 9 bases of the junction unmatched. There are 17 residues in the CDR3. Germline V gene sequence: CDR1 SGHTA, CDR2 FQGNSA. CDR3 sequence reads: CASSLEPRDSYNYGYTF. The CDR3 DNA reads TGTGCCAGCAGCTTAGAACCCCGGGACAGCTATAACTATGGCTACACCTTC.

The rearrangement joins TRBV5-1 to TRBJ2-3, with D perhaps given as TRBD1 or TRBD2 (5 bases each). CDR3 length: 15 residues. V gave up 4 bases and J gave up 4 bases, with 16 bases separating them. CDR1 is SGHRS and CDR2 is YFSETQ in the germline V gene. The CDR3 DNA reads TGCGCCAGCAGCCCGGGGCCCGGGCGGGCAGATACGCAGTATTTT. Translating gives CASSPGPGRADTQYF.

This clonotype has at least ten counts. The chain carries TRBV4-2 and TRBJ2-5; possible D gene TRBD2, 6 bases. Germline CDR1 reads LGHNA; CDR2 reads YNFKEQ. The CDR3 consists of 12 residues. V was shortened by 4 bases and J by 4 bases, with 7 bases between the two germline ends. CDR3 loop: CASSRRGETQYF. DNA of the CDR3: TGTGCCAGCAGCCGGAGGGGAGAGACCCAGTACTTC.

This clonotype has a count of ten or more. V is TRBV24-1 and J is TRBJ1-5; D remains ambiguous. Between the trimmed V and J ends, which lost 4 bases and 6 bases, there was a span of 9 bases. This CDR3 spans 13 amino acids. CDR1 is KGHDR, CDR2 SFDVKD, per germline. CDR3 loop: CATSEAGFQPQHF. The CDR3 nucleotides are TGTGCCACCAGTGAGGCGGGATTTCAGCCCCAGCATTTT.

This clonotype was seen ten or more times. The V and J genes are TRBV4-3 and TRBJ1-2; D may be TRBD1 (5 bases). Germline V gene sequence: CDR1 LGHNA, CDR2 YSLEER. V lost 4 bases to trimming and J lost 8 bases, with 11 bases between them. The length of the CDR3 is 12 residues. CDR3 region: CASSLGTGGYTF. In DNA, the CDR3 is TGCGCCAGCAGCCTCGGGACCGGCGGCTACACCTTC.

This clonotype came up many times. The CDR3 here is CASSPLPSGGANEQFF. The CDR3 DNA sequence: TGTGCCAGCAGTCCCCTCCCTAGCGGGGGGGCCAATGAGCAGTTCTTC. The genes are TRBV27 and TRBJ2-1; 12 bases match TRBD2. The CDR3 is made up of 16 amino acids. V gave up 5 bases and J gave up 6 bases; unmatched junction bases: 8. Germline lookup yields CDR1 MNHEY and CDR2 SMNVEV (reference sequence).

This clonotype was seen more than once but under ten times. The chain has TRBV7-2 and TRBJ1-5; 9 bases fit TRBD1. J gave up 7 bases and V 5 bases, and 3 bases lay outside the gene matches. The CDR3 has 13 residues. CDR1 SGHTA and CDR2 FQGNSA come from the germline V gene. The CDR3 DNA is TGTGCCAGCAGCGGGGACAGGGCCCAGCCCCAGCATTTT. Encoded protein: CASSGDRAQPQHF.

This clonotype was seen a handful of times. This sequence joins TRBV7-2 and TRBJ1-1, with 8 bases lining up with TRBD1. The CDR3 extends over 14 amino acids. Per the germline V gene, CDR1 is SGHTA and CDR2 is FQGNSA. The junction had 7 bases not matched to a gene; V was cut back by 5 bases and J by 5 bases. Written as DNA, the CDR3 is TGTGCCAGCAGCGTCAGGGGGCAGGCGACTGAAGCTTTCTTT. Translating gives CASSVRGQATEAFF.

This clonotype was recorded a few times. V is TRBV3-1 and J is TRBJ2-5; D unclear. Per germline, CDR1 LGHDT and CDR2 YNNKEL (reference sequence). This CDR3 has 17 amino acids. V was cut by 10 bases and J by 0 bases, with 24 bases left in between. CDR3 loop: CATPSARVQSNQETQYF. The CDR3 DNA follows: TGTGCCACCCCCTCCGCAAGGGTCCAGAGCAACCAAGAGACCCAGTACTTC.

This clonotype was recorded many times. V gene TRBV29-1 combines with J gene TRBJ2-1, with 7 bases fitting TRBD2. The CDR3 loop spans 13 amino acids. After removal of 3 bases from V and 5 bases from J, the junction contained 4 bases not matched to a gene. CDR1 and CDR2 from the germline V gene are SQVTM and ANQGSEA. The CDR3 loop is CSVEAGVHNEQFF. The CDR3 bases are TGCAGCGTTGAGGCGGGGGTCCACAATGAGCAGTTCTTC.

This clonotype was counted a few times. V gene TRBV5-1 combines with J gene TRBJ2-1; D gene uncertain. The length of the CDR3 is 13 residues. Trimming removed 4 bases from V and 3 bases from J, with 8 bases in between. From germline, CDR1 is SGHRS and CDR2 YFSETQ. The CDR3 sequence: CASSTELYNEQFF. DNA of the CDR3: TGCGCCAGCAGCACAGAACTCTACAATGAGCAGTTCTTC.

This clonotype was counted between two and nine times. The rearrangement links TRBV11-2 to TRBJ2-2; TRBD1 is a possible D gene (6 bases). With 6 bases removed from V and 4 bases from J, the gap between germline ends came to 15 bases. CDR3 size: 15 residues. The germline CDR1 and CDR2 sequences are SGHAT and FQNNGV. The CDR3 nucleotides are TGTGCCAGCAGTCCCATCACAGGGATCACCGGGGAGCTGTTTTTT. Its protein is CASSPITGITGELFF.

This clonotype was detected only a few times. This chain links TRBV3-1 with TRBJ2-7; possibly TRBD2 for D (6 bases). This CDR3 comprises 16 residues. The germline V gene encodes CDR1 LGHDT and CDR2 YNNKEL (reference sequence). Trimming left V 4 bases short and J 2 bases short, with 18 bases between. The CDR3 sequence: CASSPYGSGLAYEQYF. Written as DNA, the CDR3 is TGTGCCAGCAGCCCTTACGGATCGGGACTCGCCTACGAGCAGTACTTC.

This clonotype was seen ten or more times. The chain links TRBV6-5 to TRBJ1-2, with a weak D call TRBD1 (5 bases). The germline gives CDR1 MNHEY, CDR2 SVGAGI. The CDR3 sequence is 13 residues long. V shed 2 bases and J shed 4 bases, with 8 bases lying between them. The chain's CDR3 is CASSYGAGYGYTF. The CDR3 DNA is TGTGCCAGCAGTTACGGGGCTGGCTATGGCTACACCTTC.

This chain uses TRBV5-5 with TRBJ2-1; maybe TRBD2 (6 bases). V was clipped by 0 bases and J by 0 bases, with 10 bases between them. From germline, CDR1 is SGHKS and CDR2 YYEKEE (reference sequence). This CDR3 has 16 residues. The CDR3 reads CASSLEGEVSYNEQFF. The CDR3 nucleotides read TGTGCCAGCAGCTTGGAAGGGGAGGTCTCCTACAATGAGCAGTTCTTC.